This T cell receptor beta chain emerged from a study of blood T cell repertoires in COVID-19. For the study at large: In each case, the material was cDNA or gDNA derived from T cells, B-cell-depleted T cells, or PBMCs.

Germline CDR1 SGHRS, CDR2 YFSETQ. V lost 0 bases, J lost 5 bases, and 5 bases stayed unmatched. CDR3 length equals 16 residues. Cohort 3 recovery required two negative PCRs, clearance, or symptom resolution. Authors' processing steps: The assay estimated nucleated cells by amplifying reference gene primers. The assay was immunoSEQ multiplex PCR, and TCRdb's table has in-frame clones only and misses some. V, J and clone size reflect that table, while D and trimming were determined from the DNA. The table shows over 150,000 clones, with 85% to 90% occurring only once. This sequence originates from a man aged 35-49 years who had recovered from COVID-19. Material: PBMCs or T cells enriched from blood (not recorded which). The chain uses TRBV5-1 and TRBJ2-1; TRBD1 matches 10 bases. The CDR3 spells CASSLGDRGQNNEQFF. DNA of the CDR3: TGCGCCAGCAGCTTGGGCGACAGGGGGCAGAACAATGAGCAGTTCTTC.